Shown below are 18 T cell receptor beta chains from a single sample sequenced in a study of shared clonotypes between healthy human individuals. Here immunoSEQ multiplex PCR was the method, and the copy in TCRdb shows in-frame clones only, minus some. The table includes approximately 710,000 clones, less than 95% detected once. The material sequenced was memory CD8+ T cells from PBMCs. The subset: CD45RO+ cells pooled with CCR7-negative TemRA cells. The receptors come from a young man in good health. Some clones in this sample may be carry-over from other donors' samples.

Only one count was recorded for this clone. The chain uses TRBV7-8 and TRBJ2-5; D not resolved. Trimming cost V 0 bases and J 9 bases, with 14 bases left between them. This CDR3 comprises 14 residues. Germline-derived CDR1 and CDR2 are SGHVS and FQNEAQ. The CDR3 spells CASSLALLGQSQYF. CDR3 in DNA: TGTGCCAGCAGCTTAGCTCTCTTGGGTCAGTCCCAGTACTTC.

The CDR3 reads CASSPRGAGEAFF. The CDR3 DNA sequence: TGTGCCAGCAGCCCCCGGGGCGCCGGTGAAGCTTTCTTT. V usage is TRBV11-3 and J usage is TRBJ1-1, with D maybe TRBD1 (5 bases). Per germline, CDR1 SGHNT and CDR2 YENEEA. This CDR3 region has 13 residues. Trimming took 5 bases from V and 7 from J, leaving 14 bases between them.

The rearrangement links TRBV23-1 to TRBJ1-5; no reliable D call. TRBV23-1 is an ORF; its function is uncertain. The CDR3 covers 16 residues. V lost 2 bases to trimming and J lost 7 bases, with 18 bases between them. Written as DNA, the CDR3 is TGCGCCAGCAGTCAAAACCCTTCGGGGTTCGGGCAGCCCCAGCATTTT. It encodes CASSQNPSGFGQPQHF.

The chain carries TRBV7-9 and TRBJ2-1; possibly TRBD2 for D (5 bases). From germline, CDR1 is SEHNR and CDR2 FQNEAQ (reference sequence). The CDR3 loop spans 15 amino acids. Trimming cost V 5 bases and J 3 bases, with 14 bases left between them. CDR3 coding DNA: TGTGCCAGCAGCGTCCCCGGTACTAGCTACAATGAGCAGTTCTTC. This gives the protein CASSVPGTSYNEQFF.

The genes are TRBV12-2 and TRBJ2-5; the listed D gene, TRBD1, was not tested against the DNA. TRBV12-2 is tagged as a pseudogene. This CDR3 region has 14 residues. Here the CDR3 DNA reads TGTGCAAGTCGCTTAGCGGGGCCCCAAGAGACCCAGTACTTC. Its protein is CASRLAGPQETQYF.

The V call is TRBV28, the J call TRBJ2-2; no firm D call. Between the trimmed V and J ends, which lost 7 bases and 5 bases, there was a span of 29 bases. CDR3 length: 19 residues. Per the germline V gene, CDR1 is MDHEN and CDR2 is SYDVKM. The CDR3 coding sequence is TGTGCCAGCAAAGAAGCCTCCTACCTCTATCTCCGAGTAACCGGGGAGCTGTTTTTT. It encodes CASKEASYLYLRVTGELFF.

This CDR3 is CASSLVAVPNTGELFF. The DNA of the CDR3 is TGCGCCAGCAGCTTGGTAGCCGTACCGAACACCGGGGAGCTGTTTTTT. The gene calls are TRBV5-1 and TRBJ2-2; no definite D call. Germline CDR1 and CDR2: SGHRS and YFSETQ. V lost 0 bases and J lost 0, with 9 bases in between. This CDR3 has 16 residues.

This chain links TRBV7-3 with TRBJ2-1; the match to TRBD2 covers 9 bases. Germline lookup yields CDR1 SGHTA and CDR2 FQGTGA. This CDR3 contains 16 residues. With V trimmed by 1 base and J by 4 bases, 5 bases remained unmatched. CDR3 coding DNA: TGTGCCAGCAGCTTAAGTGGCGGGAGGGATTACAATGAGCAGTTCTTC. Translation: CASSLSGGRDYNEQFF. Complete variable domain (other parts from reference TRBV7-3 and TRBJ2-1): GAGVSQTPSNKVTEKGKYVELRCDPISGHTALYWYRQSLGQGPEFLIYFQGTGAADDSGLPNDRFFAVRPEGSVSTLKIQRTERGDSAVYLCASSLSGGRDYNEQFFGPGTRLTVL.

V and J are TRBV11-2 and TRBJ1-2; D unclear. The germline V and J ends were trimmed by 4 bases and 8 bases, with 17 bases remaining between them. From germline, CDR1 is SGHAT and CDR2 FQNNGV. This CDR3 is built from 14 residues. The CDR3 loop reads CASSSPTKIGGYTF. The CDR3 DNA reads as TGTGCCAGCAGCTCCCCCACCAAAATAGGAGGCTACACCTTC. The full variable domain, its missing parts supplied by reference TRBV11-2 and TRBJ1-2, is EAGVAQSPRYKIIEKRQSVAFWCNPISGHATLYWYQQILGQGPKLLIQFQNNGVVDDSQLPKDRFSAERLKGVDSTLKIQPAKLEDSAVYLCASSSPTKIGGYTFGSGTRLTVV.

The J gene is TRBJ2-1, the V gene TRBV4-1; tentative D call: TRBD1 (6 bases). This CDR3 spans 14 amino acids. V was clipped by 3 bases and J by 9 bases, with 15 bases between them. The germline CDR1 and CDR2 sequences are MGHRA and YSYEKL. CDR3 coding DNA: TGCGCCAGCAGCCACCTCGGCCAGGGGACTGAGCAGTTCTTC. Protein sequence: CASSHLGQGTEQFF.

This clone occurred a few times. V is TRBV28 and J is TRBJ1-1; D gene unclear. The V end lost 1 base, the J end lost 3 bases, and 12 bases lay between the germline ends. The CDR3 contains 15 residues. CDR1 and CDR2 (germline): MDHEN, SYDVKM. CDR3 in DNA: TGTGCCAGCAGTTTATCCCGAGGTCTGGACACTGAAGCTTTCTTT. Translated, it gives CASSLSRGLDTEAFF.

V is TRBV29-1 and J is TRBJ1-1; tentatively, D is TRBD1 (6 bases). Germline-derived CDR1 and CDR2 are SQVTM and ANQGSEA. V lost 8 bases and J lost 0, with 16 bases in between. The CDR3 is made up of 14 amino acids. The CDR3 region has the DNA TGCAGCTACATTGGGGGGGGCTTGAACACTGAAGCTTTCTTT. It yields the protein CSYIGGGLNTEAFF.

CDR3: CASSLFRGNTEAFF. The CDR3 nucleotides are TGTGCCAGCAGCTTATTTCGGGGGAACACTGAAGCTTTCTTT. This chain connects TRBV7-6 to TRBJ1-1; no firm D call. V was shortened by 2 bases and J by 1 base, with 8 bases between the two germline ends. Looked up from germline, CDR1 is SGHVS and CDR2 is FNYEAQ. The CDR3 consists of 14 residues.

This rearrangement joins TRBV9 to TRBJ2-1, with D maybe TRBD2 (5 bases). V lost 0 bases and J lost 0, with 16 bases in between. The germline V gene encodes CDR1 SGDLS and CDR2 YYNGEE. The CDR3 consists of 18 residues. The CDR3 sequence is CASSVAAAPGFSYNEQFF. The CDR3 DNA reads as TGTGCCAGCAGCGTAGCCGCCGCTCCGGGATTCTCCTACAATGAGCAGTTCTTC. The full variable domain, its missing parts supplied by reference TRBV9 and TRBJ2-1, is DSGVTQTPKHLITATGQRVTLRCSPRSGDLSVYWYQQSLDQGLQFLIQYYNGEERAKGNILERFSAQQFPDLHSELNLSSLELGDSALYFCASSVAAAPGFSYNEQFFGPGTRLTVL.

CDR3 residues: CASSVGGLASGEQFF. The CDR3 coding sequence is TGTGCCAGCAGCGTAGGGGGACTAGCATCGGGTGAGCAGTTCTTC. V is TRBV9 and J is TRBJ2-1; 9 positions match TRBD2. Unmatched junction bases numbered 7, after V lost 0 bases and J lost 9 bases. Germline CDR1 is SGDLS and CDR2 is YYNGEE. The CDR3 has 15 residues.

The chain carries TRBV6-5 and TRBJ2-2; 11 bases map to TRBD1. Germline loops: CDR1 MNHEY, CDR2 SVGAGI. V shed 6 bases and J 6 bases; nucleotides not matched to a gene: 3. The CDR3 is 14 residues long. CDR3 loop: CASRRDRGSGELFF. CDR3 bases: TGTGCCAGCAGGCGGGACAGGGGGTCCGGGGAGCTGTTTTTT.

The chain carries TRBV6-5 and TRBJ1-4; 9 nucleotides match TRBD1. Per the germline V gene, CDR1 is MNHEY and CDR2 is SVGAGI. This CDR3 has 15 residues. Trimming at V came to 7 bases and at J to 7 bases, leaving 10 bases not matched to a gene. CDR3 sequence reads: CASNPTGGDGEKLFF. CDR3 nucleotide sequence: TGTGCCAGCAACCCAACAGGGGGCGACGGTGAAAAACTGTTTTTT.

J is TRBJ2-5 and V is TRBV27; 8 bases fit TRBD2. The J call may be wrong; the DNA end is better matched by TRBJ2-7. The CDR3 runs to 15 residues. From germline, CDR1 is MNHEY and CDR2 SMNVEV (reference sequence). CDR3 amino acids: CASSPLRGRIYEQYF. CDR3 DNA: TGTGCCAGCAGCCCGCTCCGCGGGAGGATCTACGAGCAGTACTTC.